The 13 T cell receptor beta chains below come from one sample, sequenced in a study of blood T cell repertoires in COVID-19. Clones were sequenced by immunoSEQ multiplex PCR, and TCRdb holds only the in-frame ones, with some missing. This sample carries 200,000 or so clones, more than 65% of them seen once, and the ten largest clones take under 2.5%. What was sequenced was peripheral blood. The receptor set was obtained from a man aged 40-49 years who had recovered from COVID-19.

The chain couples TRBV6-1 to TRBJ1-6; the D is unclear. The CDR3 loop spans 17 amino acids. In germline, CDR1 is MNHNS, CDR2 SASEGT. Trimming removed 4 bases from V and 6 bases from J, with 19 bases in between. The CDR3 region is CASSGLDTSQLNSPLHF. In nucleotides, the CDR3 is TGTGCCAGCAGTGGTTTAGACACTTCCCAACTTAATTCACCCCTCCACTTT.

The chain is built from TRBV24-1 and TRBJ2-3; D is possibly TRBD1 (6 bases). This CDR3 is 15 amino acids long. With 2 bases removed from V and 4 bases from J, the gap between germline ends came to 12 bases. Germline CDR1 is KGHDR and CDR2 is SFDVKD. CDR3 in DNA: TGTGCCACCAGTGATTCTCAGGGGTCGGCAGATACGCAGTATTTT. Translating it yields CATSDSQGSADTQYF.

V gene TRBV5-1 combines with J gene TRBJ2-5, with D possibly TRBD1 on 6 matching bases. The CDR3 length is 13 residues. CDR1 is SGHRS, CDR2 YFSETQ, per germline. V was cut by 5 bases and J by 3 bases, with 11 bases left in between. CDR3: CASRQGPEETQYF. The CDR3 DNA sequence: TGCGCCAGCAGACAGGGACCTGAAGAGACCCAGTACTTC.

V usage is TRBV6-5 and J usage is TRBJ1-2, with 7 bases lining up with TRBD1. Germline CDR1 and CDR2: MNHEY and SVGAGI. The CDR3 length is 16 residues. V shed 2 bases, J shed 3 bases, and the junction held 9 bases outside the gene matches. The CDR3 loop reads CASSYTRSRGDYGYTF. Written as DNA, the CDR3 is TGTGCCAGCAGTTACACTAGGTCCAGGGGGGACTATGGCTACACCTTC.

J is TRBJ1-6 and V is TRBV7-9, with a tentative D call TRBD1 (6 bases). The CDR3 consists of 16 residues. CDR1 is SEHNR, CDR2 FQNEAQ, per germline (reference sequence). V gave up 5 bases and J gave up 9 bases, with 20 bases separating them. CDR3 region: CASSAIPTGFTSPLHF. The CDR3 nucleotides read TGTGCCAGCAGCGCGATACCCACAGGGTTTACTTCACCCCTCCACTTT.

The genes are TRBV3-1 (or the pseudogene TRBV3-2) and TRBJ2-1; the D gene is possibly TRBD1 (5 bases). CDR1 and CDR2 from the germline V gene are LGHDT and YNNKEL (reference sequence). Trimming shortened V by 0 bases and J by 14 bases, and 11 bases separated the two germline ends. This CDR3 comprises 12 residues. The CDR3 DNA reads as TGTGCCAGCAGCCAAGATCGGCAGGGAAAGTTCTTC. Its translation is CASSQDRQGKFF.

This rearrangement joins TRBV19 to TRBJ1-2, with 10 bases identical to TRBD1. The CDR3 runs to 13 residues. Trimming took 6 bases from V and 11 from J; bases not matched to a gene: 9. Germline assignment: CDR1 LNHDA and CDR2 SQIVND (reference sequence). The CDR3 loop is CASSMDRGVRYTF. CDR3 in DNA: TGTGCCAGTAGCATGGACAGGGGGGTTAGGTACACCTTC.

This sequence joins TRBV5-1 and TRBJ1-1; TRBD1 agrees at 8 bases. Germline V gene lookup returns CDR1 SGHRS and CDR2 YFSETQ. CDR3 length: 18 residues. J lost 3 bases, V lost 4 bases, and 17 bases had no gene match. In DNA form, the CDR3 reads TGCGCCAGCAGCAGCGGGGACAGGCGTGGACTAAGGGACACTGAAGCTTTCTTT. It is translated as CASSSGDRRGLRDTEAFF.

V gene TRBV6-1 combines with J gene TRBJ2-1; weak D call: TRBD2 (5 bases). V was clipped by 3 bases and J by 7 bases, with 10 bases between them. Germline values: CDR1 MNHNS, CDR2 SASEGT. The length of the CDR3 is 13 residues. The CDR3 sequence is CASSDLWENEQFF. The CDR3 DNA reads as TGTGCCAGCAGTGATCTCTGGGAGAATGAGCAGTTCTTC.

This sequence joins TRBV7-2 and TRBJ2-7, with TRBD1 matching over 7 bases. V trimming: 4 bases; J trimming: 1 base; junction bases outside the gene matches: 4. In germline, CDR1 is SGHTA, CDR2 FQGNSA. The CDR3 runs 14 residues. The CDR3, as DNA: TGTGCCAGCAGCTACCGGGACAGATCCTACGAGCAGTACTTC. It codes for CASSYRDRSYEQYF.

The sample holds one count of this clone. The chain combines TRBV9 with TRBJ2-3; 7 positions agree with TRBD2. V dropped 4 bases and J dropped 7; count of bases not matched to a gene: 6. This CDR3 has 13 residues. Per the germline V gene, CDR1 is SGDLS and CDR2 is YYNGEE. The CDR3 loop reads CASSLGLSHTQYF. In DNA form, the CDR3 reads TGTGCCAGCAGCTTGGGACTATCGCATACGCAGTATTTT.

The chain is built from TRBV7-9 and TRBJ2-7; D may be TRBD2 (7 bases). This CDR3 has 15 amino acids. Germline V lookup: CDR1 SEHNR, CDR2 FQNEAQ (reference sequence). Trimming took off 8 bases at V and 0 bases at J, with 17 bases between the two ends. The CDR3 reads CASPPPGGISYEQYF. The CDR3 coding sequence is TGTGCCAGCCCCCCTCCGGGGGGCATCTCCTACGAGCAGTACTTC. The full variable domain, with the rest looked up from reference TRBV7-9 and TRBJ2-7, is DTGVSQNPRHKITKRGQNVTFRCDPISEHNRLYWYRQTLGQGPEFLTYFQNEAQLEKSRLLSDRFSAERPKGSFSTLEIQRTEQGDSAMYLCASPPPGGISYEQYFGPGTRLTVT.

The chain couples TRBV21-1 to TRBJ1-5; the D call in the table, TRBD1, was not verified against the DNA. TRBV21-1 is a known pseudogene. The CDR3 runs 16 residues. The DNA of the CDR3 is TGTGCCAGCAGCAAAGGGACAGGGGATAGCAATCAGCCCCAGCATTTT. This encodes CASSKGTGDSNQPQHF.